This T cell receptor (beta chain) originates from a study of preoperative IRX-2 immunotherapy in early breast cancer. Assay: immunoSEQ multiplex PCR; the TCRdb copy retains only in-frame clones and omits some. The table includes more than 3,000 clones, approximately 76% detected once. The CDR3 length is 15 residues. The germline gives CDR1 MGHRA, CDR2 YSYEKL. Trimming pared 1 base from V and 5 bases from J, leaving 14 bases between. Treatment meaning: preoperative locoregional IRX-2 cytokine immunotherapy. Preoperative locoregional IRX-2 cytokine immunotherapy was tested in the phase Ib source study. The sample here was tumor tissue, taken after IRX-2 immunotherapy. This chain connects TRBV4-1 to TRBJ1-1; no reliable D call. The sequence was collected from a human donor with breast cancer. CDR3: CASSQATPFLTEAFF. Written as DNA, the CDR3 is TGCGCCAGCAGCCAAGCGACTCCATTTCTGACTGAAGCTTTCTTT.